This T cell receptor (beta chain) was found in a study of shared clonotypes between healthy human individuals. Study in general: Donor ages ranged 18 to 49 years: two women, a few men. Points from the study as a whole: Memory subsets generally showed smaller estimated richness than naive subsets did.

Donors included only healthy HIV-negative adults lacking recent acute infections or vaccinations. All donors were Caucasian adults living in Nashville, Tennessee. In regard to this clone: Its antigen is not known.

Method: immunoSEQ multiplex PCR; TCRdb's copy keeps in-frame clones and lacks some. The sample holds roughly 2 million clones; 85% to 95% are singletons and the top ten take 0.13%. This CDR3 has 17 residues. V gave up 3 bases and J gave up 9 bases; unmatched junction bases: 9. Germline V lookup: CDR1 SNHLY, CDR2 FYNNEI. Sequences were obtained from naive CD4+ T cells sorted from blood. Subset defined: CD45RA+ positively selected. The source of this sequence is a man aged 18 to 29 in good health. The V and J genes are TRBV2 and TRBJ2-1; 15 positions agree with TRBD2. The CDR3 nucleotides read TGTGCCAGCAGTGAGTGGACTAGCGGGAGGGCCATGGCTGAGCAGTTCTTC. This translates into CASSEWTSGRAMAEQFF.